This entry lists 23 T cell receptor beta chains sequenced from one sample in a study of molecular identifiers for immune sequencing clone quantification. From the PCR reads, TCRdb called clonotypes with MiXCR, one entry per CDR3 protein. The sample lists about 640,000 distinct CDR3 sequences; just under 20% were seen once. Sequenced sample: naive CD8+ T cells from blood, with Jurkat cell RNA spiked in. The subset is: FACS-sorted CD8+CD4-CCR7+CD45RA+ naive T cells. The receptors here all came from a human donor in good health. Some libraries in this study had Jurkat cell RNA spiked in.

This chain links TRBV9 with TRBJ2-2; a weak D match, TRBD2 (6 bases). The CDR3 has 17 residues. Per the germline V gene, CDR1 is SGDLS and CDR2 is YYNGEE. Trimming shortened V by 0 bases and J by 0 bases, and 12 bases separated the two germline ends. The CDR3 DNA is TGTGCCAGCAGCGTAGAATGGGGACTGGCGAACACCGGGGAGCTGTTTTTT. Translated, it gives CASSVEWGLANTGELFF.

V and J are TRBV20-1 and TRBJ2-5; 8 bases map to TRBD2. The CDR3 length is 14 residues. CDR1 DFQATT and CDR2 SNEGSKA come from the germline V gene (reference sequence). The V and J ends lost 3 bases and 5 bases, in that order; junction bases with no gene match: 8. The CDR3 region has the DNA TGCAGTGCTAGGGGCGGGGGGCGCGCGGAGACCCAGTACTTC. Residues: CSARGGGRAETQYF.

This clonotype was seen only a few times. Since a much larger clone is just one base distant, this may be a read error. This chain links TRBV20-1 with TRBJ2-1, with 7 bases that match TRBD2. V shed 3 bases and J 3 bases; nucleotides not matched to a gene: 11. This CDR3 has 16 residues. The germline V gene has CDR1 DFQATT and CDR2 SNEGSKA (reference sequence). The CDR3 loop reads CSASAPGLTVYNEQFF. DNA of the CDR3: TGCAGTGCTAGTGCACCGGGACTAACGGTCTACAATGAGCAGTTCTTC.

This clonotype was counted ten times or more. The rearrangement uses TRBV4-3 and TRBJ1-2; 8 bases map to TRBD1. V gave up 0 bases and J gave up 8 bases; unmatched junction bases: 11. There are 16 residues in the CDR3. Germline V gene data show CDR1 as LGHNA and CDR2 as YSLEER. CDR3 region: CASSQDWADRVRGYTF. For the CDR3, the DNA is TGCGCCAGCAGCCAAGATTGGGCGGACAGGGTTCGAGGCTACACCTTC.

This clonotype occurred many times. The chain couples TRBV27 to TRBJ2-3; perhaps TRBD2 as D (6 bases). Looked up from germline, CDR1 is MNHEY and CDR2 is SMNVEV (reference sequence). Trimming shortened V by 3 bases and J by 1 base, and 11 bases separated the two germline ends. The CDR3 extends over 15 amino acids. CDR3 residues: CASSLIGSGTDTQYF. The DNA for the CDR3 is TGTGCCAGCAGTTTGATCGGGAGCGGCACAGATACGCAGTATTTT.

The rearrangement uses TRBV5-5 and TRBJ2-2, with D possibly TRBD1 on 5 matching bases. From germline, CDR1 is SGHKS and CDR2 YYEKEE (reference sequence). The CDR3 totals 15 residues. V was clipped by 4 bases and J by 3 bases, with 13 bases between them. The CDR3 region has the DNA TGTGCCAGCAGCCCATGGGGCCAGGACACCGGGGAGCTGTTTTTT. Translated: CASSPWGQDTGELFF.

Concerning this clonotype itself: One end of the junction does not line up with germline, which may come from a read error. This rearrangement joins TRBV9 to TRBJ2-5; D may be TRBD2 (5 bases). The CDR3 sequence is 13 residues long. Per germline, CDR1 SGDLS and CDR2 YYNGEE. CDR3 protein: CASGTGLSETQCF. CDR3 sequence (DNA): TGTGCCAGCGGTACGGGGTTGTCCGAGACCCAGTGCTTC. Combining the CDR3 with reference TRBV9 and TRBJ2-5 gives the whole variable domain DSGVTQTPKHLITATGQRVTLRCSPRSGDLSVYWYQQSLDQGLQFLIQYYNGEERAKGNILERFSAQQFPDLHSELNLSSLELGDSALYFCASGTGLSETQCFGPGTRLLVL.

The rearrangement uses TRBV27 and TRBJ2-7; 10 bases map to TRBD1. Trimming cost V 4 bases and J 6 bases; bases outside gene matches: 6. Germline CDR1 MNHEY, CDR2 SMNVEV (reference sequence). The CDR3 has 14 residues. The CDR3: CASSWGQGLGEQYF. The CDR3 nucleotides read TGTGCCAGCAGTTGGGGACAGGGGTTAGGCGAGCAGTACTTC.

This clonotype came up many times. The J gene is TRBJ2-5, the V gene TRBV7-9; D remains unclear. This CDR3 region has 13 residues. V lost 2 bases and J 4 bases, leaving 8 bases between the germline ends. CDR1 and CDR2 from the germline V gene are SEHNR and FQNEAQ (reference sequence). The CDR3 DNA follows: TGTGCCAGCAGCTTAAACAGCCCAGAGACCCAGTACTTC. Its translation: CASSLNSPETQYF.

On this clonotype itself: A much larger clone is a single base away; this may be a read error. The V call is TRBV4-1, the J call TRBJ2-7, with D possibly TRBD2 on 5 matching bases. Looked up from germline, CDR1 is MGHRA and CDR2 is YSYEKL. The ends were cut back, 4 bases at V and 2 bases at J, with 15 bases in the middle. This CDR3 is 15 amino acids long. The CDR3 loop is CASSLRASSTYEQYF. The DNA of the CDR3 is TGCGCCAGCAGCCTGAGGGCTAGTTCGACCTACGAGCAGTACTTC.

Notes on this clonotype: A much larger clonotype is one base distant, so this may be a read error. The V call is TRBV4-3, the J call TRBJ2-7; TRBD2 aligns across 7 bases. Germline values: CDR1 LGHNA, CDR2 YSLEER. The CDR3 loop spans 15 amino acids. This chain's CDR3 is CAGSQDRPSGYEQYF. CDR3 DNA sequence: TGCGCCGGCAGCCAAGATCGGCCTAGCGGATACGAGCAGTACTTC.

The genes are TRBV6-6 and TRBJ1-5; D remains unclear. This CDR3 region has 16 residues. The V end was cut by 8 bases, the J end by 3 bases, with 20 bases between. Germline V gene lookup returns CDR1 MNHNY and CDR2 SVGAGI (reference sequence). In DNA, the CDR3 is TGTGCCAGCGGAAGAGTGACTTACAGCGACAATCAGCCCCAGCATTTT. Translating gives CASGRVTYSDNQPQHF.

The sample holds many counts of this clonotype. V gene TRBV9 combines with J gene TRBJ2-3; D gene unclear. Looked up from germline, CDR1 is SGDLS and CDR2 is YYNGEE. There are 14 residues in the CDR3. Trimming removed 0 bases from V and 4 bases from J, with 9 bases in between. CDR3: CASSVGFGPDTQYF. CDR3 DNA: TGTGCCAGCAGCGTAGGGTTTGGACCAGATACGCAGTATTTT.

In this sample, this clonotype turned up a few times. The chain uses TRBV27 and TRBJ2-7, with D hard to call. CDR3 length equals 13 residues. CDR1 and CDR2 (germline): MNHEY, SMNVEV (reference sequence). V lost 4 bases to trimming and J lost 5 bases, with 12 bases between them. The CDR3 loop is CASSSGPNNEQYF. The CDR3, as DNA: TGTGCCAGCAGTTCGGGCCCGAACAACGAGCAGTACTTC.

This clonotype has a count of ten or more. The genes are TRBV20-1 and TRBJ2-1, with 12 positions matching TRBD2. Germline CDR1 DFQATT, CDR2 SNEGSKA (reference sequence). The CDR3 consists of 15 residues. J gave up 2 bases and V 7 bases, and 6 bases lay outside the gene matches. The CDR3 sequence: CSVRLAGDPYNEQFF. CDR3 DNA sequence: TGCAGTGTCAGACTAGCGGGGGACCCCTACAATGAGCAGTTCTTC.

This clonotype was observed many times. This chain connects TRBV20-1 to TRBJ2-2; D uncertain. V lost 5 bases and J 3 bases, leaving 10 bases between the germline ends. Per the germline V gene, CDR1 is DFQATT and CDR2 is SNEGSKA (reference sequence). This CDR3 contains 13 residues. CDR3 sequence reads: CSAEDGDTGELFF. CDR3 sequence (DNA): TGCAGTGCTGAGGATGGGGACACCGGGGAGCTGTTTTTT.

There are many counts of this clonotype. The rearrangement uses TRBV5-6 and TRBJ2-5; TRBD2 aligns across 14 bases. The CDR3 runs 19 residues. From germline, CDR1 is SGHDT and CDR2 YYEEEE. V lost 0 bases to trimming and J lost 0 bases; unmatched junction nucleotides: 7. As DNA, the CDR3 is TGTGCCAGCAGCTTGGTTGAGACTAGCGGGAGGGCCTACCAAGAGACCCAGTACTTC. It specifies CASSLVETSGRAYQETQYF.

This chain joins TRBV7-6 and TRBJ2-7; 7 positions match TRBD1. Trimming removed 6 bases from V and 3 bases from J; junction bases left unmatched: 8. Germline CDR1 and CDR2: SGHVS and FNYEAQ. CDR3 size: 14 residues. CDR3: CASSLDRSFYEQYF. The CDR3 nucleotides are TGTGCCAGCAGTTTGGACAGGAGCTTCTACGAGCAGTACTTC. The variable domain in full, with the rest retrieved from reference TRBV7-6 and TRBJ2-7, is GAGVSQSPRYKVTKRGQDVALRCDPISGHVSLYWYRQALGQGPEFLTYFNYEAQQDKSGLPNDRFSAERPEGSISTLTIQRTEQRDSAMYRCASSLDRSFYEQYFGPGTRLTVT.

This clonotype has a count of ten or more. The chain carries TRBV7-2 and TRBJ2-2, with D unresolved. Germline-derived CDR1 and CDR2 are SGHTA and FQGNSA. The CDR3 length is 15 residues. V lost 8 bases, J lost 0 bases, and 13 bases lay in between. The CDR3 is CASQIHSANTGELFF. DNA of the CDR3: TGTGCCAGCCAGATACACTCCGCGAACACCGGGGAGCTGTTTTTT. Full variable domain (outside the CDR3, taken from reference TRBV7-2 and TRBJ2-2): GAGVSQSPSNKVTEKGKDVELRCDPISGHTALYWYRQSLGQGLEFLIYFQGNSAPDKSGLPSDRFSAERTGGSVSTLTIQRTQQEDSAVYLCASQIHSANTGELFFGEGSRLTVL.

The chain couples TRBV19 to TRBJ2-2, with 7 nucleotides matching TRBD1. The CDR3 contains 14 residues. Germline V gene lookup returns CDR1 LNHDA and CDR2 SQIVND (reference sequence). The ends lost 9 bases at V and 2 bases at J; junction bases unmatched: 6. CDR3 DNA sequence: TGTGCCAGCAACAGGGGCGGAAACACCGGGGAGCTGTTTTTT. Residues: CASNRGGNTGELFF.

For this clonotype: A read error may be the cause here, since a much bigger clone is one base away. The genes are TRBV15 and TRBJ2-7, with TRBD1 matching over 8 bases. Germline V CDR1 and CDR2: LNHNV, YYDKDF (reference sequence). The junction had 9 bases not matched to a gene; V was cut back by 0 bases and J by 5 bases. The CDR3 is made up of 16 amino acids. The CDR3 nucleotides read TGTGCCACCAGCAGAGATGCCGGCAGGGGGCACCACGAGCAGTACTTC. This translates into CATSRDAGRGHHEQYF.

This clonotype was observed at least ten times. J is TRBJ2-1 and V is TRBV7-9; tentative D call: TRBD1 (5 bases). Germline loops: CDR1 SEHNR, CDR2 FQNEAQ (reference sequence). CDR3 length: 15 residues. The V and J ends lost 1 base and 4 bases respectively, with 11 bases between them. CDR3 DNA: TGTGCCAGCAGCTTAGGGACACGGAATTACAATGAGCAGTTCTTC. Translation: CASSLGTRNYNEQFF.

V usage is TRBV7-9 and J usage is TRBJ2-5, with 10 bases fitting TRBD1. Germline V gene data show CDR1 as SEHNR and CDR2 as FQNEAQ (reference sequence). Trimming cost V 5 bases and J 2 bases; bases outside gene matches: 5. The CDR3 extends over 15 amino acids. CDR3 sequence: CASSTRTGGQETQYF. The DNA of the CDR3 is TGTGCCAGCAGCACGAGGACAGGGGGGCAAGAGACCCAGTACTTC.